The clone carrying this T cell receptor beta chain was counted a single time. The sample originates from a study of cytomegalovirus exposure and HLA in healthy donors. Despite likely unrecorded immune exposures, the donors were nominally healthy at the time of sampling. The CDR3 length is 12 residues. V was pared by 6 bases and J by 7 bases, with 10 bases between. The germline gives CDR1 SGHAT, CDR2 FQNNGV. Primers included in the PCR were 60 Vbeta and 13 Jbeta primers. TCRdb's copy holds only in-frame clones and misses some; the assay was immunoSEQ multiplex PCR. The data contain some 200,000 clones, 65% to 80% of them singletons.

The chain joins TRBV11-2 to TRBJ2-1; the D is unclear. Source material: PBMCs. This sequence was found in a man aged 45-65 years in good health and CMV-seronegative. CDR3 DNA sequence: TGTGCCAGCAGTTTACACGGGAATGAGCAGTTCTTC. Amino acids: CASSLHGNEQFF.